This TCR beta chain derives from a study of T-cell memory formation after mild COVID-19. Study-wide results and limits: Contracting clones, day 15 to 85, had balanced CD4/CD8, and later expanders favored CD4+.

In TCRdb, the 5' RACE reads were re-called with MiXCR into one record per CDR3 protein. The table lists hundreds of thousands of distinct CDR3 sequences, approximately 8.4% of them singletons, with roughly 23% in the top ten. This clonotype has just a few counts. What it binds is unknown. Sequencing was carried out using PBMCs or a T cell subset sorted from them (not recorded which). This receptor was taken from a man younger than 35 who had mild COVID-19 (a few samples of this study predate the infection). Cell type and time point are not known.

The chain's CDR3 is CASSVGPYEQYV. As DNA, the CDR3 is TGTGCCAGCAGCGTGGGACCCTACGAGCAGTACGTC. The V and J genes are TRBV5-6 and TRBJ2-7; D might be TRBD1 or TRBD2, each matching 5 bases. Germline values: CDR1 SGHDT, CDR2 YYEEEE. V was shortened by 4 bases and J by 2 bases, with 7 bases between the two germline ends. The CDR3 has 12 residues.